This T cell receptor beta chain was recovered during a study of cytomegalovirus exposure and HLA in healthy donors. The table came from immunoSEQ multiplex PCR; TCRdb's copy has only in-frame clones and leaves some out. There are under 150,000 clones in the sample; approximately 87% occur only once, and just under 3% lies in the top ten. The CDR3 spans 15 residues. Germline assignment: CDR1 SGHNT and CDR2 YENEEA. The V gene end was trimmed by 1 base and the J gene end by 2 bases; junction bases not matched to a gene: 3. This clone occurred a few times. The TCR sequence derives from a man between 18 and 29 years old in good health and CMV-seronegative. Sequencing was carried out using PBMCs. The gene calls are TRBV11-3 and TRBJ2-3, with 7 nucleotides matching TRBD1. The CDR3 DNA reads TGTGCCAGCAGCTTAGGGGACAGCGCCACAGATACGCAGTATTTT. Amino acid sequence: CASSLGDSATDTQYF.